This TCR beta chain is from a study of glioma-infiltrating T cells after dendritic cell vaccination. CDR1 and CDR2 (germline): SGHRS, YFSETQ. V gave up 4 bases and J gave up 4 bases; unmatched junction bases: 4. This CDR3 has 13 residues. Clones were sequenced by immunoSEQ multiplex PCR, and TCRdb holds only the in-frame ones, with some missing. Here the sample spans 98,000 or so clones, 80% being singletons. Time point defined: after dendritic cell vaccination, including at tumor progression/relapse. The receptor comes from a human donor with glioblastoma. The source was blood, collected after dendritic cell vaccination. The chain couples TRBV5-1 to TRBJ1-1, with 7 bases fitting TRBD1. Here the CDR3 DNA reads TGCGCCAGCAGCGTCAGGGGGAGCACTGAAGCTTTCTTT. This translates into CASSVRGSTEAFF.